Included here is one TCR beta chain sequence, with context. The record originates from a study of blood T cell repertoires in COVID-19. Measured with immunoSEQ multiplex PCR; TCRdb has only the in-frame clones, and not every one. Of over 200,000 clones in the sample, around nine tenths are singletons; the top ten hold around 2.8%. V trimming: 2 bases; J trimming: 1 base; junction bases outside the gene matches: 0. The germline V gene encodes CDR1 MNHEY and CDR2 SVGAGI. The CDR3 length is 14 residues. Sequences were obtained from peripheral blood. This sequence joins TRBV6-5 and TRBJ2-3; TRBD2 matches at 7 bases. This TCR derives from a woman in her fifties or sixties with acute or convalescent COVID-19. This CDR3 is CASSYAGGTDTQYF. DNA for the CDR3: TGTGCCAGCAGTTACGCGGGGGGCACAGATACGCAGTATTTT.